The entry below describes one T cell receptor (beta chain). TCRdb keeps only in-frame clones here, not all; method: immunoSEQ multiplex PCR. The sample lists roughly 65,000 clones, almost 90% occurring once. The data belong to a study of OX40 agonist ivuxolimab in advanced cancers. Study at large: Ivuxolimab, an agonistic anti-OX40 (CD134) antibody, was given to patients.

The starting material was CD4+ or CD8+ T cells sorted from blood, obtained in a trial of the OX40 agonist ivuxolimab. This clonotype was obtained from an adult with an advanced solid tumor such as melanoma, head and neck, liver or kidney cancer.

The CDR3 DNA follows: TGCGCCAGCAGCCTTCGACTAGCGGGGAACACCGGGGAGCTGTTTTTT. Translating gives CASSLRLAGNTGELFF. The chain joins TRBV4-1 to TRBJ2-2; 10 nucleotides agree with TRBD2. Germline trimming cut 4 bases from V and 1 base from J; bases unmatched to any gene: 3. Germline-derived CDR1 and CDR2 are MGHRA and YSYEKL. CDR3 length: 16 amino acids.